Below, one TCR beta chain is given with its context. Its target is not known. Assay used: immunoSEQ multiplex PCR; TCRdb lists only in-frame clones, some missing. The sample includes 2 million to 3 million clones, approximately 93% of them seen just once. The data were obtained in a study of shared clonotypes between healthy human individuals. Study observations and caveats: Among four donors, roughly 5% of naive CD4 clonotypes were found in common. Non-shared clonotypes displayed generation probabilities falling below those of clonotypes present in all four donors.

V lost 6 bases to trimming and J lost 8 bases, with 13 bases between them. The CDR3 totals 12 residues. Germline CDR1 LNHDA, CDR2 SQIVND (reference sequence). Those who donated were healthy HIV-negative adults, with no recent acute infections or vaccinations reported. Sequenced sample: naive CD4+ T cells from PBMCs. This sample's subset: CD45RA+ positively selected. The chain couples TRBV19 to TRBJ1-2; no clear D gene. The TCR sequence derives from a young man in good health. Some clones in this sample may be carry-over from other donors' samples. The CDR3 loop reads CASRTVSRGYTF. Written as DNA, the CDR3 is TGTGCCAGTAGGACGGTATCCCGAGGCTACACCTTC.